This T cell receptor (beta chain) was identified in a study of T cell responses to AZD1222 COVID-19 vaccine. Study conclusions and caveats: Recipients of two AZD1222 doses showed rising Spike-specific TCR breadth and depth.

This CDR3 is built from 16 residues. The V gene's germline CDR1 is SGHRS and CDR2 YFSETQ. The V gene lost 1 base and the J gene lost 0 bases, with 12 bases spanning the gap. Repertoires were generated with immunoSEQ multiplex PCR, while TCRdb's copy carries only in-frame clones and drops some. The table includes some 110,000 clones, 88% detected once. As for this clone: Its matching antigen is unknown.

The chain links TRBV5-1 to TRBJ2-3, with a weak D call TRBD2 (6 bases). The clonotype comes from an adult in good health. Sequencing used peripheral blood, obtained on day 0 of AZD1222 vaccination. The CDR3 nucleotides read TGCGCCAGCAGCTTGTCTTGGGGGACTAGCACAGATACGCAGTATTTT. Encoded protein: CASSLSWGTSTDTQYF. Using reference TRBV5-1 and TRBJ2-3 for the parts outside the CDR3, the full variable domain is KAGVTQTPRYLIKTRGQQVTLSCSPISGHRSVSWYQQTPGQGLQFLFEYFSETQRNKGNFPGRFSGRQFSNSRSEMNVSTLELGDSALYLCASSLSWGTSTDTQYFGPGTRLTVL.